This entry features one TCR beta chain sequence. Its antigen is not identified. This sample was included in a study of T cell responses to AZD1222 COVID-19 vaccine. Study-wide results and limits: There were mostly white British donors and more females than males, and clonal diversity was possibly underestimated. No day 14 peak samples; only post-peak repertoires were characterized. Of the AZD1222 recipients, only six or seven were seropositive at baseline. Dominant CD4 TCR responses targeted spike regions 160-218 and 743-854.

The protocol was immunoSEQ multiplex PCR, while the TCRdb copy is restricted to in-frame clones and leaves out a portion. The sample has over 100,000 clones, around 87% seen once. Trimming removed 3 bases from V and 7 bases from J, with 14 bases in between. This CDR3 is built from 14 residues. Germline CDR1 reads MNHEY; CDR2 reads SMNVEV (reference sequence). Sequencing used peripheral blood, obtained 28 days after the second AZD1222 dose. The chain couples TRBV27 to TRBJ2-3; D is undetermined. The receptor's source is an adult who received the AZD1222 COVID-19 vaccine. The CDR3 is CASSFSAILNTQYF. The CDR3 DNA reads TGTGCCAGCAGTTTCTCCGCTATTCTAAATACGCAGTATTTT.